This TCR beta chain was recovered during a study of blood T cell repertoires in COVID-19. Study details: Researchers got acute and convalescent COVID-19 samples from the United States, Italy and Spain. The analysed material was cDNA or gDNA that came from T cells, B-cell-depleted T cells, or PBMCs.

The V end lost 0 bases, the J end lost 1 base, and 6 bases lay between the germline ends. This CDR3 spans 14 amino acids. Germline CDR1 is WSHSY and CDR2 is SAAADI. Source study methods: Nucleated cell number was recorded as an estimate derived from reference gene primer amplification. The data were produced by immunoSEQ multiplex PCR, yet TCRdb's version contains in-frame clones alone and is incomplete. The DNA gave D and trimming, while V, J and clone size come from that table. The table lists hundreds of thousands of clones, under 90% of them singletons. This clone was observed a single time. Seattle enrolled patients during active infection and tracked them longitudinally.

The V call is TRBV10-2, the J call TRBJ1-1; no reliable D call. The TCR comes from a woman in her twenties or thirties with COVID-19, enrolled during active disease. Material for sequencing was peripheral blood. The CDR3 sequence is CASSESVANTEAFF. For the CDR3, the DNA is TGCGCCAGCAGTGAGTCCGTGGCGAACACTGAAGCTTTCTTT.